Sequencing of this T cell receptor (beta chain) was carried out in a study of blood T cell repertoires in COVID-19. Overall study: Sample material is recorded as cDNA or gDNA derived from T cells, B-cell-depleted T cells, or PBMCs.

The CDR3 has 14 residues. Germline V gene sequence: CDR1 KGHSH, CDR2 LQKENI. Trimming stripped 5 bases from V and 4 bases from J, with 9 bases between. Up to 2 weeks before entering the study, exposed participants had met a COVID-19 case. Sequenced by immunoSEQ multiplex PCR; TCRdb stores in-frame clones only, minus some. The table lists 250,000 or so clones, around 90% of them singletons. The rearrangement uses TRBV18 and TRBJ2-6; D not resolved. The sequenced sample was PBMCs or T cells enriched from blood (not recorded which). The sequence was collected from a woman aged 40 to 49 who had been exposed to COVID-19. The CDR3 is CASSDSMGANVLTF. CDR3 sequence (DNA): TGTGCCAGCTCAGATTCTATGGGGGCCAACGTCCTGACTTTC.